This record covers a single T cell receptor beta chain. As yet, its antigen is unknown. One entry per CDR3 protein, without DNA, is what TCRdb gives after re-calling the 5' RACE reads. Its listing shows some 600,000 distinct CDR3 sequences. The record originates from a study of T cells expressing NK-cell markers. Study information: In sorted CD3+CD56+NKG2C+, CD3+CD56+NKG2C- and CD3+CD56-NKG2C+ T cells, TCR beta repertoires were obtained. Study-wide results and caveats: HCMV specificity was not established for the expanded NKG2C+ T cell clones.

Germline V gene data show CDR1 as LGHNA and CDR2 as YSLEER. This CDR3 region has 13 residues. V gene TRBV4-3 combines with J gene TRBJ2-7; the D call from TCRdb, TRBD2, cannot be confirmed without DNA. Sequencing was carried out using blood T cells: a sorted CD56 or NKG2C T cell subset, CD4+ or CD8+ T cells, or bulk PBMC T cells (not recorded which). This clonotype originated in a young man in good health. CDR3 sequence reads: CASSQGLGREEYF.